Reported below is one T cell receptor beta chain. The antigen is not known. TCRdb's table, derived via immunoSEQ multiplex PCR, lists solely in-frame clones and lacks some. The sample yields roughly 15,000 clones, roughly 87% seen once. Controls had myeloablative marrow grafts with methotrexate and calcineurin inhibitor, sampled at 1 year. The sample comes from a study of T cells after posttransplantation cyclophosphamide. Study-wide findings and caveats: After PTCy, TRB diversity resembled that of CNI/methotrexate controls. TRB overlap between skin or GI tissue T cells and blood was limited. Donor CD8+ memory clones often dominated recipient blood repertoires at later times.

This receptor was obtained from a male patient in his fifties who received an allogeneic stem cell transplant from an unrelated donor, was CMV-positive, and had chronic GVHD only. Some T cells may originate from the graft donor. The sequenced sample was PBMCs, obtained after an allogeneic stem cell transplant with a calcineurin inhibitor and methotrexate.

The CDR3 protein is CASSPGQSPNEAFF. The CDR3 bases are TGTGCCAGCAGTCCCGGACAGTCCCCAAATGAAGCTTTCTTT. The chain employs TRBV6-6 and TRBJ1-1; D is perhaps TRBD1 (6 bases). From germline, CDR1 is MNHNY and CDR2 SVGAGI (reference sequence). The CDR3 is 14 residues long. With 5 bases removed from V and 7 bases from J, the gap between germline ends came to 17 bases.